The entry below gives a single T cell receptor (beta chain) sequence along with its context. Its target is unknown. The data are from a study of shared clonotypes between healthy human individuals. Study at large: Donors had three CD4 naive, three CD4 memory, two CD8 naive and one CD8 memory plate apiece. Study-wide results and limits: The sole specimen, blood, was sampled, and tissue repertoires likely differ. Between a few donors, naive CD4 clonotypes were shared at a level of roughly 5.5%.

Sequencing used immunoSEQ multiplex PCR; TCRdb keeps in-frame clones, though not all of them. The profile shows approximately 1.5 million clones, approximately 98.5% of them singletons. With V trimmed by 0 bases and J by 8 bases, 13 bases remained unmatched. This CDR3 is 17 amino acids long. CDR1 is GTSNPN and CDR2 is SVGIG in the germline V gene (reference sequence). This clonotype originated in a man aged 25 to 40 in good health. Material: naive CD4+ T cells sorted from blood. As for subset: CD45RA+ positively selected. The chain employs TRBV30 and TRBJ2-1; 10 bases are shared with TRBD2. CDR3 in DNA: TGTGCCTGGAGTGTACAAAGGACTAGCGGATGGGGCCATGAGCAGTTCTTC. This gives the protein CAWSVQRTSGWGHEQFF.